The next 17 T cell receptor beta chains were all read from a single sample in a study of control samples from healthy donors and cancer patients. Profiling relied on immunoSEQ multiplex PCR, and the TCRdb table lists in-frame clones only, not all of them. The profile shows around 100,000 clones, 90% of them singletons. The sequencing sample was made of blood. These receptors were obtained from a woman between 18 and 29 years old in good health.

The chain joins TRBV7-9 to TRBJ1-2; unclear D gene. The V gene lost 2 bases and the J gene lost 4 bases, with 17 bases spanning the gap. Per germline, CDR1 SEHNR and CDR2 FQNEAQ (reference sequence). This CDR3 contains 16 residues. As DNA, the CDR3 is TGTGCCAGCAGCTTATCTTTCGCAGGCGGGAGCTATGGCTACACCTTC. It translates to CASSLSFAGGSYGYTF.

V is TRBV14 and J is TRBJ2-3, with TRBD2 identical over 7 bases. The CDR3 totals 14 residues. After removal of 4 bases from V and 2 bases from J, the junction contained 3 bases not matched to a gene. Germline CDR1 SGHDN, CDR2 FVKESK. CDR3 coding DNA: TGTGCCAGCAGCCCCAGGGACTACACAGATACGCAGTATTTT. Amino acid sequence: CASSPRDYTDTQYF.

The CDR3 sequence is CSVVRQGAGELFF. The CDR3 nucleotides are TGCAGCGTTGTAAGACAGGGGGCCGGGGAGCTGTTTTTT. The V gene is TRBV29-1, the J gene TRBJ2-2; 9 bases match TRBD1. This CDR3 contains 13 residues. Germline V gives CDR1 SQVTM, CDR2 ANQGSEA. The trim removed 4 bases at V and 6 bases at J, leaving 3 bases unmatched.

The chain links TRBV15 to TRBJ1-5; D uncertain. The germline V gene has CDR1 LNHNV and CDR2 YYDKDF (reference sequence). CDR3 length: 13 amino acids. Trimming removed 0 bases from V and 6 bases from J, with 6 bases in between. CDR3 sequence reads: CATSREWSQPQHF. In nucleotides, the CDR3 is TGTGCCACCAGCAGAGAGTGGAGTCAGCCCCAGCATTTT. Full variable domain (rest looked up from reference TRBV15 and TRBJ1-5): DAMVIQNPRYQVTQFGKPVTLSCSQTLNHNVMYWYQQKSSQAPKLLFHYYDKDFNNEADTPDNFQSRRPNTSFCFLDIRSPGLGDTAMYLCATSREWSQPQHFGDGTRLSIL.

This chain's CDR3 is CASSRRQGHYEQYF. CDR3 in DNA: TGTGCCAGCAGCCGAAGACAGGGACACTACGAGCAGTACTTC. The rearrangement joins TRBV5-6 to TRBJ2-7; the match to TRBD1 covers 7 bases. This CDR3 has 14 residues. The germline V gene encodes CDR1 SGHDT and CDR2 YYEEEE. Trimming at V came to 4 bases and at J to 3 bases, leaving 7 bases not matched to a gene.

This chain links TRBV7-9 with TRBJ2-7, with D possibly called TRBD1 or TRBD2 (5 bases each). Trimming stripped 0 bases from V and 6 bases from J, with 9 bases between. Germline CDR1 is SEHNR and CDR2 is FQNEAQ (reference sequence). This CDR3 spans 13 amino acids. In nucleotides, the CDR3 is TGTGCCAGCAGCTTAGCGGGTGGGGGCGAGCAGTACTTC. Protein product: CASSLAGGGEQYF.

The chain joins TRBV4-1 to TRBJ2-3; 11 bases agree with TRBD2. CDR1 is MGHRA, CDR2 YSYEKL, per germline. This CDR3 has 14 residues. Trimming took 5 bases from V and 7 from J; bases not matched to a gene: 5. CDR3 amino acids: CASSYSGGANTQYF. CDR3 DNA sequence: TGCGCCAGCAGCTATAGCGGGGGGGCCAATACGCAGTATTTT.

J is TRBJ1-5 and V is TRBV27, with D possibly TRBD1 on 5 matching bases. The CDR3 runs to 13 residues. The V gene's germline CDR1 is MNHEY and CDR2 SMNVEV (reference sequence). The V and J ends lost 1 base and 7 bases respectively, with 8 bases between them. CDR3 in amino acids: CASSLWGNQPQHF. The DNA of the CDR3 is TGTGCCAGCAGTTTATGGGGGAACCAGCCCCAGCATTTT.

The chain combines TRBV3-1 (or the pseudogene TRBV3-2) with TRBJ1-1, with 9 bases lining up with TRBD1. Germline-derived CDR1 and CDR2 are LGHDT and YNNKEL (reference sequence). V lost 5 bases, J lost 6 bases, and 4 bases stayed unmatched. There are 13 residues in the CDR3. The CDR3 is CASSGDRAAEAFF. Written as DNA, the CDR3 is TGTGCCAGCAGCGGGGACAGGGCGGCTGAAGCTTTCTTT.

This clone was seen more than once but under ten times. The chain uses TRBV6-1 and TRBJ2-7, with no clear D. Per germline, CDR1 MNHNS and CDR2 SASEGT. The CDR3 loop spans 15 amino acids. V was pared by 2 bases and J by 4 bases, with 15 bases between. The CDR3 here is CASSEKDGRFYEQYF. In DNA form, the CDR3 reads TGTGCCAGCAGTGAAAAGGACGGACGGTTTTACGAGCAGTACTTC.

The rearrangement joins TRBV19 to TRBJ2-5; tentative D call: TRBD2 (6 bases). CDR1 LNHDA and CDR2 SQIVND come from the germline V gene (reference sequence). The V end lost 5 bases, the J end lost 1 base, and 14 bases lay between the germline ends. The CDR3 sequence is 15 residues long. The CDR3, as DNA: TGTGCCAGTAGTCCATACGGGACTCCCCAAGAGACCCAGTACTTC. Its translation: CASSPYGTPQETQYF.

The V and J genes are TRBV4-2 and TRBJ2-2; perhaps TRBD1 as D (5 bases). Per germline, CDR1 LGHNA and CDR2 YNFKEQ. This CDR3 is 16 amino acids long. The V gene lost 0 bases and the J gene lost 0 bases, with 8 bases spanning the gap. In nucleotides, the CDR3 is TGTGCCAGCAGCCAAGAGACAGATACGAACACCGGGGAGCTGTTTTTT. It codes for CASSQETDTNTGELFF.

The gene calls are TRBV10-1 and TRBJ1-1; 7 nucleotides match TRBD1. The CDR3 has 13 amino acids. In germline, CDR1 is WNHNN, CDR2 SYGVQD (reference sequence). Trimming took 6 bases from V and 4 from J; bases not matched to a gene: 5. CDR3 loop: CASRQGMGTEAFF. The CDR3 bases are TGCGCCAGCAGACAGGGGATGGGCACTGAAGCTTTCTTT.

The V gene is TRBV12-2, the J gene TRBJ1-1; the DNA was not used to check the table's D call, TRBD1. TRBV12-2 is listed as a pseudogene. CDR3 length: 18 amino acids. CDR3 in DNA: TGTGCAAGTCGCTTAGCGCGTCCTAATACAGGGGAGAACACTGAAGCTTTCTTT. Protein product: CASRLARPNTGENTEAFF.

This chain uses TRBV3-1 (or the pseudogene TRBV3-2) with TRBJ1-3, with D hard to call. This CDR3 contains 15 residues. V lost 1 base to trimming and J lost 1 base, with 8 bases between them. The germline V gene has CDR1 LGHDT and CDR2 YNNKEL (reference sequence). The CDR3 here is CASSQGLESGNTIYF. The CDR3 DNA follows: TGTGCCAGCAGCCAAGGCTTGGAGTCTGGAAACACCATATATTTT.

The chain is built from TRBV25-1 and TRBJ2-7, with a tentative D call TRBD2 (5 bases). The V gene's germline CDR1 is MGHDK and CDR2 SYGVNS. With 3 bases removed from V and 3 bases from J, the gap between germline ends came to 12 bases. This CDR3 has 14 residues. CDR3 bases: TGTGCCAGCAGTGATTACGGTGGGAGCTACGAGCAGTACTTC. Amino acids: CASSDYGGSYEQYF.

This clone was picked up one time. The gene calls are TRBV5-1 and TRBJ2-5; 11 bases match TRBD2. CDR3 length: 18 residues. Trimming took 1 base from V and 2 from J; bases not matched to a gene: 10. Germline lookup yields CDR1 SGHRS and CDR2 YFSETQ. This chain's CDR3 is CASSLLATSGGGQETQYF. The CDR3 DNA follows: TGCGCCAGCAGCTTGTTGGCAACTAGCGGGGGCGGGCAAGAGACCCAGTACTTC. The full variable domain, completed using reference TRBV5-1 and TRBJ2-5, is KAGVTQTPRYLIKTRGQQVTLSCSPISGHRSVSWYQQTPGQGLQFLFEYFSETQRNKGNFPGRFSGRQFSNSRSEMNVSTLELGDSALYLCASSLLATSGGGQETQYFGPGTRLLVL.